These T cell receptor beta chains were read from a single sample in a study of cytomegalovirus exposure and HLA in healthy donors. Generated by immunoSEQ multiplex PCR, the TCRdb table keeps only in-frame clones and is missing some. The sample lists around 200,000 clones, over 75% occurring once. What was sequenced was PBMCs. Every receptor here comes from a male donor in good health and CMV-seronegative. The CDR3 runs from the conserved cysteine through the conserved F or W. Fields, in order: J gene, V gene, D gene, clone size, CDR3 DNA, CDR3 protein. The D gene is left open where the match is weak. A row's size may be missing; if present it is once, few, many or a size class.

j_gene: TRBJ2-6
v_gene: TRBV29-1
d_gene: -
abundance: -
CDR3nt: TGCAGCGTTGGACGGGCGGGACTCAACTCTGGGGCCAACGTCCTGACTTTC
CDR3aa: CSVGRAGLNSGANVLTF

j_gene: TRBJ2-7
v_gene: TRBV13
d_gene: TRBD2
abundance: -
CDR3nt: TGTGCCAGCAGCGAAAGGAGCGGGAGGTTCTACGAGCAGTACTTC
CDR3aa: CASSERSGRFYEQYF

j_gene: TRBJ1-1
v_gene: TRBV4-1
d_gene: -
abundance: -
CDR3nt: TGCGCCAGCAGCCAAGATATGAGGAATACTGAAGCTTTCTTT
CDR3aa: CASSQDMRNTEAFF

j_gene: TRBJ2-7
v_gene: TRBV18
d_gene: TRBD1
abundance: -
CDR3nt: TGTGCCAGCTCCCGACAGGGATCCCTACGAGAGCAGTACTTC
CDR3aa: CASSRQGSLREQYF

j_gene: TRBJ2-7
v_gene: TRBV27
d_gene: -
abundance: -
CDR3nt: TGTGCCAGCAGTGCCTCGACAGTCCGGACCGAGCAGTACTTC
CDR3aa: CASSASTVRTEQYF

j_gene: TRBJ2-6
v_gene: TRBV5-6
d_gene: -
abundance: -
CDR3nt: TGTGCCAGCAGCTTACCGGGACTGAGCTCTGGGGCCAACGTCCTGACTTTC
CDR3aa: CASSLPGLSSGANVLTF

j_gene: TRBJ2-1
v_gene: TRBV9
d_gene: TRBD2
abundance: -
CDR3nt: TGTGCCAGCAGCGTAGGTGGGCGGCGGGGGGGCCCCCACAATGAGCAGTTCTTC
CDR3aa: CASSVGGRRGGPHNEQFF

j_gene: TRBJ2-7
v_gene: TRBV7-2
d_gene: TRBD1
abundance: -
CDR3nt: TGTGCCAGCAGCTTAGCCGGGACAGGGACCTACGAGCAGTACTTC
CDR3aa: CASSLAGTGTYEQYF

j_gene: TRBJ2-2
v_gene: TRBV9
d_gene: -
abundance: -
CDR3nt: TGTGCCAGCAGCCCTGGAGTGCACACCGGGGAGCTGTTTTTT
CDR3aa: CASSPGVHTGELFF

j_gene: TRBJ2-7
v_gene: TRBV4-3
d_gene: TRBD1
abundance: -
CDR3nt: TGCGCCAGCAGCCAAGACATAACAGGGGACGTCGGCGAGCAGTACTTC
CDR3aa: CASSQDITGDVGEQYF

j_gene: TRBJ2-1
v_gene: TRBV19
d_gene: TRBD2
abundance: once
CDR3nt: TGTGCCAGTAGTTTCTCCGGACTAGCGGGGTACTCCTACAATGAGCAGTTCTTC
CDR3aa: CASSFSGLAGYSYNEQFF

j_gene: TRBJ1-1
v_gene: TRBV12-1
d_gene: -
abundance: -
CDR3nt: TGTGCCAGCAGCTTTGAGACAGCCCAAGCCCTGATAGCTTTCTTT
CDR3aa: CASSFETAQALIAFF

j_gene: TRBJ2-1
v_gene: TRBV4-3
d_gene: TRBD2
abundance: -
CDR3nt: TGCGCCAGCAGCCAAGGACTAGCGGGAGGAGATGAGCAGTTCTTC
CDR3aa: CASSQGLAGGDEQFF

j_gene: TRBJ2-5
v_gene: TRBV28
d_gene: TRBD2
abundance: -
CDR3nt: TGTGCCAGCAGCCCCGCTACTAGCGGGAGTGGGAAGACCCAGTACTTC
CDR3aa: CASSPATSGSGKTQYF

j_gene: TRBJ2-5
v_gene: TRBV9
d_gene: TRBD2
abundance: -
CDR3nt: TGTGCCAGCAGCGTGTTAGCGGGGGGCGGGGGGGAGACCCAGTACTTC
CDR3aa: CASSVLAGGGGETQYF

j_gene: TRBJ2-2
v_gene: TRBV7-7
d_gene: -
abundance: few
CDR3nt: TGTGCCAGCAGTCTTAGCGCCGGGGAGCTGTTTTTT
CDR3aa: CASSLSAGELFF

j_gene: TRBJ1-5
v_gene: TRBV19
d_gene: -
abundance: -
CDR3nt: TGTGCCAGTAGTATAGACAGTTATCAGCCCCAGCATTTT
CDR3aa: CASSIDSYQPQHF

j_gene: TRBJ1-3
v_gene: TRBV28
d_gene: -
abundance: -
CDR3nt: TGTGCCAGCAGTCTTACTGCTGGAAACACCATATATTTT
CDR3aa: CASSLTAGNTIYF

j_gene: TRBJ1-2
v_gene: TRBV7-2
d_gene: -
abundance: few
CDR3nt: TGTGCCAGCAGCCTCCTAGACAGCTATGGCTACACCTTC
CDR3aa: CASSLLDSYGYTF

j_gene: TRBJ1-2
v_gene: TRBV6-1
d_gene: -
abundance: -
CDR3nt: TGTGCCAGCAGTGAAGCAAACAGGGACTATGGCTACACCTTC
CDR3aa: CASSEANRDYGYTF

j_gene: TRBJ2-3
v_gene: TRBV6-6
d_gene: -
abundance: -
CDR3nt: TGTGCCAGCAGTCCGCCGGGATTCACAGATACGCAGTATTTT
CDR3aa: CASSPPGFTDTQYF

j_gene: TRBJ1-1
v_gene: TRBV7-2
d_gene: -
abundance: few
CDR3nt: TGTGCCAGCTCTCCGTACACTGAAGCTTTCTTT
CDR3aa: CASSPYTEAFF

j_gene: TRBJ2-7
v_gene: TRBV30
d_gene: TRBD2
abundance: few
CDR3nt: TGTGCCTGGAGCCCCCGGGGGGGCACGTACGAGCAGTACTTC
CDR3aa: CAWSPRGGTYEQYF

j_gene: TRBJ1-2
v_gene: TRBV9
d_gene: -
abundance: -
CDR3nt: TGTGCCAGCAGCGTAGGGGGGGAAAACTATGGCTACACCTTC
CDR3aa: CASSVGGENYGYTF

j_gene: TRBJ2-2
v_gene: TRBV19
d_gene: TRBD2
abundance: -
CDR3nt: TGTGCCAGTAGGCAAGCGGGGGGGCCGCGAGGCACCGGGGAGCTGTTTTTT
CDR3aa: CASRQAGGPRGTGELFF

j_gene: TRBJ2-7
v_gene: TRBV18
d_gene: -
abundance: -
CDR3nt: TGTGCCAGCTCACCGAGGTCGGCATACGAGCAGTACTTC
CDR3aa: CASSPRSAYEQYF

j_gene: TRBJ1-1
v_gene: TRBV19
d_gene: -
abundance: -
CDR3nt: TGTGCCAGTAGTATTGTTGGGGCAAGGGACACTGAAGCTTTCTTT
CDR3aa: CASSIVGARDTEAFF

j_gene: TRBJ2-1
v_gene: TRBV9
d_gene: -
abundance: -
CDR3nt: TGTGCCAGCAGCGCCTCGACTGGCATGCGTTCCTACAATGAGCAGTTCTTC
CDR3aa: CASSASTGMRSYNEQFF

j_gene: TRBJ1-3
v_gene: TRBV5-1
d_gene: -
abundance: -
CDR3nt: TGCGCCAGCCATGGAGGGACGGATACTGGAAACACCATATATTTT
CDR3aa: CASHGGTDTGNTIYF